The 28 T cell receptor beta chains listed next were all sequenced from one sample in a study of T cells in Graves' hyperthyroidism and ophthalmopathy. RNA transcripts yielded amplified TCR beta CDR3 regions. The HTBI primer set drove a first-round RT-PCR of the TCR CDR3. TCRdb used MiXCR to reprocess the multiplex PCR reads, holding one entry per CDR3 protein. Here the sample spans around 580,000 distinct CDR3 sequences, 46% being singletons. Sequenced sample: peripheral blood or thyroid tissue (not recorded which). These receptors all stem from a woman aged 18-29 years with Graves' hyperthyroidism.

This clonotype was recorded many times. The chain carries TRBV20-1 and TRBJ1-5; D call uncertain. Trimming pared 7 bases from V and 1 base from J, leaving 17 bases between. The CDR3 spans 15 residues. Looked up from germline, CDR1 is DFQATT and CDR2 is SNEGSKA (reference sequence). The CDR3 here is CSVTAGSVSNQPQHF. CDR3 sequence (DNA): TGCAGTGTTACAGCGGGCAGTGTGAGCAATCAGCCCCAGCATTTT.

This chain links TRBV20-1 with TRBJ2-1, with 7 bases matching TRBD2. This CDR3 is 12 amino acids long. The V gene's germline CDR1 is DFQATT and CDR2 SNEGSKA (reference sequence). J lost 4 bases, V lost 6 bases, and 3 bases had no gene match. The CDR3 spells CSAGEGYNEQFF. The CDR3 DNA is TGCAGTGCCGGGGAGGGTTACAATGAGCAGTTCTTC.

The rearrangement links TRBV29-1 to TRBJ1-2, with 12 bases lining up with TRBD1. The germline CDR1 and CDR2 sequences are SQVTM and ANQGSEA. V was clipped by 6 bases and J by 7 bases; unmatched bases: 9. This CDR3 has 14 residues. DNA for the CDR3: TGCAGCGTACCGGGACAGGGGGCTTTTGGTGGCTACACCTTC. It yields the protein CSVPGQGAFGGYTF.

J is TRBJ1-5 and V is TRBV20-1; D unclear. V was cut by 5 bases and J by 7 bases, with 6 bases left in between. The CDR3 totals 10 residues. Germline V lookup: CDR1 DFQATT, CDR2 SNEGSKA (reference sequence). CDR3 bases: TGCAGTGCTGCCGGCCAGCCCCAGCATTTT. Encoded protein: CSAAGQPQHF.

The chain links TRBV7-6 to TRBJ2-3; 7 bases agree with TRBD2. The CDR3 is made up of 13 amino acids. Germline CDR1 reads SGHVS; CDR2 reads FNYEAQ. V lost 0 bases to trimming and J lost 10 bases; unmatched junction nucleotides: 4. For the CDR3, the DNA is TGTGCCAGCAGCTTAGCTACCAGCGGGGCGCAGTATTTT. This codes for CASSLATSGAQYF.

This clonotype was seen repeatedly, ten times or more. This chain joins TRBV29-1 and TRBJ1-1; a weak D match, TRBD1 (6 bases). Germline loops: CDR1 SQVTM, CDR2 ANQGSEA. The CDR3 runs 10 residues. V was trimmed by 4 bases and J by 8 bases, leaving 8 bases between them. The CDR3 DNA sequence: TGCAGCGTTGTAGGGGGAGAAGCTTTCTTT. Protein: CSVVGGEAFF.

This clonotype has a count of ten or more. The rearrangement links TRBV5-6 to TRBJ1-2; tentative D call: TRBD1 (5 bases). Trimming removed 4 bases at V and 3 bases at J, with 13 bases between. This CDR3 is 14 amino acids long. The V gene's germline CDR1 is SGHDT and CDR2 YYEEEE. The CDR3, as DNA: TGTGCCAGCAGCCTAATACAGGACGACTATGGCTACACCTTC. It translates to CASSLIQDDYGYTF.

The table lists this clonotype with many counts. This chain links TRBV20-1 with TRBJ1-1; 7 bases match TRBD1. The CDR3 covers 14 residues. J lost 8 bases, V lost 6 bases, and 15 bases had no gene match. Germline V gene lookup returns CDR1 DFQATT and CDR2 SNEGSKA (reference sequence). The CDR3 protein is CSARQGSFVGEAFF. The CDR3 region has the DNA TGCAGTGCAAGACAGGGAAGTTTCGTGGGCGAAGCTTTCTTT.

This clonotype was detected ten times or more. J is TRBJ1-1 and V is TRBV7-2, with 8 bases lining up with TRBD1. CDR3 length: 15 amino acids. The germline V gene encodes CDR1 SGHTA and CDR2 FQGNSA. Trimming took 1 base from V and 4 from J; bases not matched to a gene: 5. CDR3 DNA: TGTGCCAGCAGCTTAGGAAGGACAGGGATCACTGAAGCTTTCTTT. It is translated as CASSLGRTGITEAFF.

This clonotype was seen only a few times. The gene calls are TRBV12-5 and TRBJ1-1; possibly TRBD1 for D (5 bases). Germline CDR1 is LGHNT and CDR2 is FRNRAP. This CDR3 contains 16 residues. The V end was cut by 0 bases, the J end by 4 bases, with 15 bases between. CDR3: CASGLVPRGQGTEAFF. CDR3 nucleotides: TGTGCTAGTGGTTTGGTACCCCGGGGCCAGGGCACTGAAGCTTTCTTT.

Only a few counts were recorded for this clonotype. A much larger clone differs from this one at a single base, so this may be a read error. This chain joins TRBV14 and TRBJ1-1; no clear D. Germline V gene lookup returns CDR1 SGHDN and CDR2 FVKESK. The CDR3 extends over 11 amino acids. The CDR3 here is CASSQATKAFF. The CDR3 nucleotides read TGTGCCAGCAGCCAAGCCACTAAAGCTTTCTTT.

The V call is TRBV6-5, the J call TRBJ1-1; D is ambiguous. CDR3 size: 14 residues. V dropped 8 bases and J dropped 4 bases, with 17 bases sitting between them. The germline gives CDR1 MNHEY, CDR2 SVGAGI. CDR3 bases: TGTGCCAGCCAGAATAGCGGCGGAGGCACTGAAGCTTTCTTT. Its translation is CASQNSGGGTEAFF.

This clonotype occurred many times. The V gene is TRBV5-8, the J gene TRBJ1-4, with D perhaps TRBD1 (6 bases). The CDR3 totals 15 residues. With 4 bases removed from V and 3 bases from J, the gap between germline ends came to 13 bases. CDR1 is SGHTS and CDR2 is YDEGEE in the germline V gene. The CDR3 sequence: CASSPAGDPNEKLFF. The CDR3 nucleotides are TGTGCCAGCAGCCCAGCAGGGGATCCTAATGAAAAACTGTTTTTT.

V and J are TRBV20-1 and TRBJ1-2; no reliable D call. V shed 6 bases and J shed 5 bases, with 16 bases lying between them. The CDR3 runs 13 residues. Germline V gene data show CDR1 as DFQATT and CDR2 as SNEGSKA (reference sequence). DNA of the CDR3: TGCAGTGCCTACGAATTGGAGCTGTATGGCTACACCTTC. Encoded protein: CSAYELELYGYTF.

This clonotype was observed once. The rearrangement uses TRBV20-1 and TRBJ2-5; 10 positions match TRBD2. Germline assignment: CDR1 DFQATT and CDR2 SNEGSKA (reference sequence). J gave up 5 bases and V 7 bases, and 7 bases lay outside the gene matches. This CDR3 region has 13 residues. The CDR3, as DNA: TGCAGTGGAGCGGGAGGGAGGGAGGAGACCCAGTACTTC. Protein sequence: CSGAGGREETQYF.

Notes on this clonotype: The junction departs from germline at one end; a sequencing error may be responsible. The chain recombines TRBV7-9 with TRBJ1-5; D is unresolved. This CDR3 spans 15 amino acids. In germline, CDR1 is SEHNR, CDR2 FQNEAQ (reference sequence). DNA of the CDR3: TGTGCCAGCAGCTCCCCTGCGGGAGGGATTAACACCGCGAATTTT. Protein: CASSSPAGGINTANF.

In this sample, this clonotype turned up many times. The rearrangement joins TRBV28 to TRBJ1-2; D not certain. The V and J ends lost 8 bases and 7 bases respectively, with 14 bases between them. The CDR3 totals 12 residues. The germline gives CDR1 MDHEN, CDR2 SYDVKM. CDR3 protein: CASGDAVSGYTF. CDR3 in DNA: TGTGCCAGCGGCGATGCAGTTTCTGGCTACACCTTC.

This clonotype has a handful of counts. V gene TRBV6-1 combines with J gene TRBJ2-5; D unclear. Per germline, CDR1 MNHNS and CDR2 SASEGT. V was shortened by 5 bases and J by 3 bases, with 7 bases between the two germline ends. CDR3 length equals 12 residues. The CDR3 DNA sequence: TGTGCCAGCAGTCTATGGGAAGAGACCCAGTACTTC. It encodes CASSLWEETQYF.

This clonotype appeared many times. V and J are TRBV7-2 and TRBJ2-7; 11 nucleotides align to TRBD2. J lost 7 bases, V lost 1 base, and 6 bases had no gene match. Germline CDR1 and CDR2: SGHTA and FQGNSA. CDR3 length: 15 residues. CDR3 sequence (DNA): TGTGCCAGCAGCTTAGAGGGACTAGCGGTCCTTGAGCAGTACTTC. Translation gives CASSLEGLAVLEQYF.

This clonotype was detected ten times or more. This rearrangement joins TRBV7-9 to TRBJ1-2; 8 positions match TRBD1. Trimming at V came to 7 bases and at J to 3 bases, leaving 7 bases not matched to a gene. Germline values: CDR1 SEHNR, CDR2 FQNEAQ (reference sequence). The CDR3 length is 14 residues. CDR3 region: CASTQTGGDYGYTF. In DNA form, the CDR3 reads TGTGCCAGCACCCAAACAGGGGGGGACTATGGCTACACCTTC.

With respect to this clonotype: A junction end diverges from the germline sequence, so it may reflect a read error. The V call is TRBV7-6, the J call TRBJ2-7, with D possibly being TRBD2 (7 bases). Germline-derived CDR1 and CDR2 are SGHVS and FNYEAQ. The CDR3 is made up of 16 amino acids. CDR3 bases: TGCGCCAGCAGCCAAGATGGGTCTGGGGGGGCTTACGAGCAGTACTTC. Translating it yields CASSQDGSGGAYEQYF.

This clonotype was detected once. The gene calls are TRBV7-3 and TRBJ2-1, with a possible D match to TRBD1 (6 bases). The CDR3 has 16 residues. Trimming stripped 2 bases from V and 0 bases from J, with 11 bases between. Germline assignment: CDR1 SGHTA and CDR2 FQGTGA. The CDR3 spells CASSLQGGSSYNEQFF. CDR3 DNA sequence: TGTGCCAGCAGCTTACAAGGGGGAAGCTCCTACAATGAGCAGTTCTTC.

On this clonotype: This is likely a read error, given that the CDR3 carries no conserved phenylalanine or tryptophan at its end. The DNA is omitted, as the CDR3 cannot be located on it reliably, and the CDR3 follows TCRdb's listing. The J gene is TRBJ1-6, the V gene TRBV19; the tabulated D call, TRBD1, remains unverified against the DNA. Germline CDR1 and CDR2: LNHDA and SQIVND (reference sequence). Termini included, the CDR3 measures 10 amino acids. CDR3 in amino acids: CASSVAGDNY.

The gene calls are TRBV15 and TRBJ2-5; 8 bases line up with TRBD1. Germline CDR1 is LNHNV and CDR2 is YYDKDF (reference sequence). The CDR3 consists of 15 residues. J lost 5 bases, V lost 3 bases, and 8 bases had no gene match. CDR3 bases: TGTGCCACCAGCAGCCAAGAGACAGGGGCGGAGACCCAGTACTTC. Translating gives CATSSQETGAETQYF.

There are a few counts of this clonotype. J is TRBJ2-3 and V is TRBV2, with D uncertain. V was clipped by 5 bases and J by 2 bases, with 11 bases between them. CDR1 SNHLY and CDR2 FYNNEI come from the germline V gene. The CDR3 contains 14 residues. The DNA for the CDR3 is TGTGCCAGCAGTAGGTTCATAACCACAGATACGCAGTATTTT. Protein sequence: CASSRFITTDTQYF.

This clonotype showed up many times. The CDR3 nucleotides read TGTGCCAGCAGTTACTCGAATGTTCAGCCCCAGCATTTT. This sequence encodes CASSYSNVQPQHF. J is TRBJ1-5 and V is TRBV6-6; D gene uncertain. From germline, CDR1 is MNHNY and CDR2 SVGAGI (reference sequence). Deletions cut 0 bases from V and 6 bases from J, with 6 bases between. The length of the CDR3 is 13 residues.

The chain is built from TRBV7-9 and TRBJ2-5, with D hard to call. The end of the DNA fits TRBJ2-1 better, so the J call may be wrong. The CDR3 covers 13 residues. CDR1 and CDR2 from the germline V gene are SEHNR and FQNEAQ (reference sequence). In DNA form, the CDR3 reads TGTGCCAGCAGCTTAGAATCGAGGAATGAGCAGTTCTTC. This gives the protein CASSLESRNEQFF.

The J gene is TRBJ2-7, the V gene TRBV20-1; a weak D match, TRBD1 (5 bases). Germline loops: CDR1 DFQATT, CDR2 SNEGSKA (reference sequence). The ends were cut back, 2 bases at V and 0 bases at J, with 17 bases in the middle. The CDR3 is made up of 16 amino acids. In nucleotides, the CDR3 is TGCAGTGCTAGACCACGAGACAGACCCAGCTCCTACGAGCAGTACTTC. It encodes CSARPRDRPSSYEQYF.